This TCR beta chain originates from a study of OX40 agonist ivuxolimab in advanced cancers. Study outcomes and limitations: Both blood CD4+ and CD8+ T cells showed clonal growth by week 6 at 0.1 to 3.0 mg/kg.

With respect to this clone: Its matching antigen is unknown.

Trimming took 0 bases from V and 0 from J, leaving 9 bases between them. The CDR3 loop spans 15 amino acids. Looked up from germline, CDR1 is LGHNA and CDR2 is YNFKEQ. Blood sampling took place at baseline, cycle 4 day 1, and cycle 7 day 1. The data were produced by immunoSEQ multiplex PCR, yet TCRdb's version contains in-frame clones alone and is incomplete. This sample has about 86,000 clones; about 90% occur once, and the top ten carry about 9%. Here the sequenced sample was CD4+ or CD8+ T cells sorted from blood, taken in a trial of the OX40 agonist ivuxolimab. The rearrangement links TRBV4-2 to TRBJ2-7; D uncertain. The sequence was obtained from an adult with an advanced solid tumor such as melanoma, head and neck, liver or kidney cancer. In nucleotides, the CDR3 is TGTGCCAGCAGCCAAGAGAGGCCTCCCTCCTACGAGCAGTACTTC. Translation: CASSQERPPSYEQYF.